These 8 T cell receptor beta chains were all obtained from the same sample, sequenced in a study of blood T cell repertoires in COVID-19. Here immunoSEQ multiplex PCR was the method, and the copy in TCRdb shows in-frame clones only, minus some. The data contain roughly 40,000 clones, 90% to 95% of them singletons. Sequenced input: peripheral blood. The receptor source for this set is a human donor in a cohort sampled during active COVID-19.

The V and J genes are TRBV4-2 and TRBJ2-1; 9 bases line up with TRBD1. Looked up from germline, CDR1 is LGHNA and CDR2 is YNFKEQ. The CDR3 is 14 residues long. The V gene end was trimmed by 4 bases and the J gene end by 9 bases; junction bases not matched to a gene: 7. CDR3 sequence (DNA): TGTGCCAGCAGCCTAGGGACAGGGCTCGCTGAGCAGTTCTTC. Its protein product is CASSLGTGLAEQFF.

The chain recombines TRBV15 with TRBJ2-5; 9 nucleotides agree with TRBD1. This CDR3 contains 15 residues. Unmatched junction bases numbered 8, after V lost 1 base and J lost 8 bases. Germline values: CDR1 LNHNV, CDR2 YYDKDF (reference sequence). The CDR3 spells CATSRGWGTGNTQYF. The CDR3 DNA reads TGTGCCACCAGCAGAGGCTGGGGGACAGGGAATACCCAGTACTTC.

The sample holds one count of this clone. This chain connects TRBV29-1 to TRBJ2-2, with 9 bases that match TRBD2. The junction had 9 bases not matched to a gene; V was cut back by 7 bases and J by 6 bases. The CDR3 has 14 amino acids. Looked up from germline, CDR1 is SQVTM and CDR2 is ANQGSEA. The CDR3 spells CSARAGGLAGELFF. CDR3 DNA sequence: TGCAGCGCCCGTGCGGGGGGGCTTGCCGGGGAGCTGTTTTTT.

V is TRBV6-5 and J is TRBJ2-3; no clear D. V lost 0 bases and J lost 4, with 8 bases in between. In germline, CDR1 is MNHEY, CDR2 SVGAGI. CDR3 length: 14 residues. The CDR3 sequence: CASSYSSQADTQYF. The DNA for the CDR3 is TGTGCCAGCAGTTACTCGAGTCAGGCAGATACGCAGTATTTT.

The V and J genes are TRBV30 and TRBJ2-7, with TRBD2 matching 8 bases. In germline, CDR1 is GTSNPN, CDR2 SVGIG (reference sequence). The CDR3 consists of 15 residues. With 0 bases clipped from V and 6 bases from J, the junction kept 10 bases outside the gene matches. CDR3 protein: CAWSVLAAGPAEQYF. The CDR3 DNA reads TGTGCCTGGAGTGTACTAGCGGCAGGTCCCGCCGAGCAGTACTTC.

The V and J genes are TRBV12-3 or TRBV12-4 and TRBJ2-3; D may be TRBD1 (6 bases). The ends were cut back, 4 bases at V and 12 bases at J, with 14 bases in the middle. The CDR3 spans 12 residues. CDR3 in amino acids: CASSSGTSIQYF. The CDR3 DNA reads TGTGCCAGCAGTTCCGGGACAAGTATCCAGTATTTT.

This sequence joins TRBV5-4 and TRBJ1-2; D gene uncertain. Germline CDR1 reads SGHNT; CDR2 reads YYREEE (reference sequence). With 0 bases removed from V and 12 bases from J, the gap between germline ends came to 15 bases. There are 13 residues in the CDR3. This chain's CDR3 is CASSLVHERRDTF. CDR3 coding DNA: TGTGCCAGCAGCTTGGTTCATGAGAGGCGGGACACCTTC.

This clone turned up a few times. The CDR3 DNA sequence: TGTGCCAGCAGCTTGGAGGCCAGCGGCTACGAGCAGTACTTC. It encodes CASSLEASGYEQYF. V and J are TRBV5-6 and TRBJ2-7; D is possibly TRBD2 (5 bases). The germline V gene encodes CDR1 SGHDT and CDR2 YYEEEE. V was shortened by 0 bases and J by 3 bases, with 10 bases between the two germline ends. This CDR3 spans 14 amino acids. The full variable domain, rest sourced from reference TRBV5-6 and TRBJ2-7, is DAGVTQSPTHLIKTRGQQVTLRCSPKSGHDTVSWYQQALGQGPQFIFQYYEEEERQRGNFPDRFSGHQFPNYSSELNVNALLLGDSALYLCASSLEASGYEQYFGPGTRLTVT.